The 12 T cell receptor beta chains in this list originate from one sample, sequenced in a study of read filtering for tumor transcriptome and immune sequencing. Molecular barcoded adaptors covering alpha/delta and beta/gamma chains were used on roughly 400 ng RNA. TCRdb re-analysed the reads in MiXCR, keeping a single row per CDR3 protein. The sample has 100,000 to 150,000 distinct CDR3 sequences, under 15% seen once. Sequencing used a population of CD138-negative cells sorted from bone marrow. The receptors originated from a donor at least 40 years old with multiple myeloma.

The V gene is TRBV18, the J gene TRBJ1-5, with 7 bases identical to TRBD1. This CDR3 has 14 amino acids. With V trimmed by 4 bases and J by 5 bases, 5 bases remained unmatched. Germline lookup yields CDR1 KGHSH and CDR2 LQKENI. The CDR3 DNA is TGTGCCAGCTCACGACAGGGAGGGGATCAGCCCCAGCATTTT. As protein: CASSRQGGDQPQHF.

This clonotype was observed at least ten times. This chain links TRBV7-2 with TRBJ2-1; TRBD1 is a possible D gene (5 bases). The CDR3 consists of 13 residues. The germline gives CDR1 SGHTA, CDR2 FQGNSA. The V gene lost 6 bases and the J gene lost 8 bases, with 14 bases spanning the gap. The CDR3 bases are TGTGCCAGCAGTCTGGGGCCGGCGGATGAGCAGTTCTTC. It encodes CASSLGPADEQFF.

This chain uses TRBV13 with TRBJ2-3; D unclear. The ends were cut back, 6 bases at V and 2 bases at J, with 6 bases in the middle. The length of the CDR3 is 12 residues. Germline V gene lookup returns CDR1 PRHDT and CDR2 FYEKMQ (reference sequence). The CDR3 coding sequence is TGTGCCAGCAGTAGTTTCACAGATACGCAGTATTTT. This translates into CASSSFTDTQYF.

This clonotype has ten or more counts. The chain couples TRBV15 to TRBJ2-3; TRBD1 is a possible D gene (5 bases). This CDR3 has 15 amino acids. V lost 4 bases to trimming and J lost 3 bases, with 14 bases between them. Germline CDR1 LNHNV, CDR2 YYDKDF (reference sequence). CDR3 nucleotides: TGTGCCACCAGCATTGGGGCAGGGAAAACAGATACGCAGTATTTT. It is translated as CATSIGAGKTDTQYF. The full variable domain, in which reference TRBV15 and TRBJ2-3 provide the parts outside the CDR3, is DAMVIQNPRYQVTQFGKPVTLSCSQTLNHNVMYWYQQKSSQAPKLLFHYYDKDFNNEADTPDNFQSRRPNTSFCFLDIRSPGLGDTAMYLCATSIGAGKTDTQYFGPGTRLTVL.

This clonotype was found many times. The chain is built from TRBV20-1 and TRBJ2-7, with 8 nucleotides matching TRBD2. Germline V gives CDR1 DFQATT, CDR2 SNEGSKA (reference sequence). The CDR3 totals 13 residues. The ends lost 6 bases at V and 7 bases at J; junction bases unmatched: 11. The CDR3 sequence is CSANRLARDEQYF. The DNA for the CDR3 is TGCAGTGCGAACCGACTAGCGAGGGATGAGCAGTACTTC.

This clonotype was seen at least ten times. J is TRBJ2-1 and V is TRBV9, with D tentatively TRBD2 (7 bases). Trimming cost V 3 bases and J 6 bases, with 16 bases left between them. This CDR3 contains 15 residues. Germline loops: CDR1 SGDLS, CDR2 YYNGEE. The CDR3 reads CASSGGGNGANEQFF. The CDR3 nucleotides read TGTGCCAGCAGCGGGGGGGGCAATGGGGCCAATGAGCAGTTCTTC. Full variable domain (outside the CDR3, taken from reference TRBV9 and TRBJ2-1): DSGVTQTPKHLITATGQRVTLRCSPRSGDLSVYWYQQSLDQGLQFLIQYYNGEERAKGNILERFSAQQFPDLHSELNLSSLELGDSALYFCASSGGGNGANEQFFGPGTRLTVL.

This clonotype showed up many times. This sequence joins TRBV7-3 and TRBJ1-1, with 7 bases fitting TRBD1. Germline assignment: CDR1 SGHTA and CDR2 FQGTGA. The CDR3 sequence is 15 residues long. The V gene end was trimmed by 5 bases and the J gene end by 3 bases; junction bases not matched to a gene: 9. The CDR3 region is CASSPRIGTDTEAFF. The CDR3 DNA sequence: TGTGCCAGCAGCCCCCGGATCGGGACAGACACTGAAGCTTTCTTT.

Remarks on this clonotype: With a much larger clone just one base away, this may be a read error. The V and J genes are TRBV19 and TRBJ1-1; D is ambiguous. This CDR3 spans 14 amino acids. Germline loops: CDR1 LNHDA, CDR2 SQIVND (reference sequence). The CDR3 here is CASSHADGNTGAFF. CDR3 coding DNA: TGTGCCAGTAGTCATGCGGACGGGAACACTGGAGCTTTCTTT.

The V and J genes are TRBV18 and TRBJ2-5; D is uncertain. Deletions cut 3 bases from V and 7 bases from J, with 15 bases between. Germline values: CDR1 KGHSH, CDR2 LQKENI. The CDR3 spans 14 residues. CDR3 in DNA: TGTGCCAGCTCACCTCTGGACGAGTTTAGGACCCAGTACTTC. It yields the protein CASSPLDEFRTQYF.

Ten or more counts support this clonotype. The chain combines TRBV20-1 with TRBJ2-7; 9 nucleotides match TRBD2. The CDR3 sequence is 14 residues long. The V and J ends lost 5 bases and 6 bases, in that order; junction bases with no gene match: 11. CDR1 and CDR2 (germline): DFQATT, SNEGSKA (reference sequence). The CDR3 sequence is CSAVPGTSWREQYF. CDR3 DNA: TGCAGTGCTGTACCCGGGACTAGCTGGCGCGAGCAGTACTTC.

There are many counts of this clonotype. The chain is built from TRBV29-1 and TRBJ1-2; D is possibly TRBD1 (5 bases). CDR1 and CDR2 (germline): SQVTM, ANQGSEA. CDR3 length: 12 residues. The V end was cut by 4 bases, the J end by 4 bases, with 10 bases between. This chain's CDR3 is CSVVGGVYGYTF. In nucleotides, the CDR3 is TGCAGCGTTGTGGGAGGGGTCTATGGCTACACCTTC.

There are a few counts of this clonotype. One end of the junction fails to match germline, which may point to a read error. The chain couples TRBV6-6 to TRBJ2-2, with a possible D match to TRBD2 (5 bases). The CDR3 covers 16 residues. Looked up from germline, CDR1 is MNHNY and CDR2 is SVGAGI (reference sequence). CDR3 region: CASSAFHIANTGELLF. CDR3 nucleotides: TGTGCCAGCAGTGCCTTTCACATCGCGAACACCGGGGAGCTGCTTTTT.